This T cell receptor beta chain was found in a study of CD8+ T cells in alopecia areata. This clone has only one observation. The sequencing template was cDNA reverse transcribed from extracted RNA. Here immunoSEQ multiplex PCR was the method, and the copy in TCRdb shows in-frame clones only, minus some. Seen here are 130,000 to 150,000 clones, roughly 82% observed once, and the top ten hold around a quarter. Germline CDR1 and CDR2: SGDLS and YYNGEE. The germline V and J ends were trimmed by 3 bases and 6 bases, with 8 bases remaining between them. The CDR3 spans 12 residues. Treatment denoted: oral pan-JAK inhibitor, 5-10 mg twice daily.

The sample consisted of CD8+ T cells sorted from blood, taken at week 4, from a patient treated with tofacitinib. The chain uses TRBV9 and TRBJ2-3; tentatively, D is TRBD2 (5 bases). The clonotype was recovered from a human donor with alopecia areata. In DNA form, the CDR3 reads TGTGCCAGCAGCGCCGGGGTCGATACGCAGTATTTT. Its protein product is CASSAGVDTQYF.